This entry lists 11 T cell receptor beta chains sequenced from one sample in a study of shared clonotypes between healthy human individuals. This table comes from immunoSEQ multiplex PCR, and its TCRdb copy is limited to in-frame clones, with some not included. Of roughly 2.4 million clones in the sample, about 94% were seen once. Input material: naive CD4+ T cells sorted from blood. Stated subset: CD45RA+ positively selected. These receptors were collected from a man aged 18 to 29 in good health.

This clone was seen only once. The chain joins TRBV5-4 to TRBJ1-2; the match to TRBD1 covers 8 bases. Germline CDR1 is SGHNT and CDR2 is YYREEE (reference sequence). CDR3 length equals 15 residues. V was pared by 0 bases and J by 0 bases, with 1 base of the junction left unmatched. The CDR3 is CASSLGTGTNYGYTF. Written as DNA, the CDR3 is TGTGCCAGCAGCTTGGGGACAGGGACTAACTATGGCTACACCTTC.

The DNA of the CDR3 is TGTGCCATCAGTGAAGATCCGGGACTAGCGGGGACCGAGCAGTACTTC. This sequence encodes CAISEDPGLAGTEQYF. The V gene is TRBV10-3, the J gene TRBJ2-7; the match to TRBD2 covers 13 bases. The germline CDR1 and CDR2 sequences are ENHRY and SYGVKD. The CDR3 loop spans 16 amino acids. V was clipped by 3 bases and J by 6 bases; unmatched bases: 8.

This clone was seen only once. This chain joins TRBV6-5 and TRBJ1-4; 8 bases are a match to TRBD1. The ends lost 5 bases at V and 5 bases at J; junction bases unmatched: 4. This CDR3 has 14 residues. Germline CDR1 is MNHEY and CDR2 is SVGAGI. The CDR3 region is CASSTRTGNEKLFF. CDR3 coding DNA: TGTGCCAGCAGTACGCGGACAGGGAATGAAAAACTGTTTTTT.

The CDR3 region is CASSRKEDSYEQYF. The CDR3 DNA reads TGTGCCAGCAGCCGCAAGGAGGATTCCTACGAGCAGTACTTC. This chain joins TRBV27 and TRBJ2-7; TRBD2 might be the D (5 bases). V was clipped by 6 bases and J by 1 base, with 13 bases between them. Per the germline V gene, CDR1 is MNHEY and CDR2 is SMNVEV (reference sequence). The length of the CDR3 is 14 residues.

This clone has a single count. This sequence joins TRBV6-5 and TRBJ2-7, with 13 bases identical to TRBD2. J lost 6 bases, V lost 6 bases, and 8 bases had no gene match. This CDR3 contains 15 residues. The germline V gene encodes CDR1 MNHEY and CDR2 SVGAGI. The CDR3 spells CASSLLAGGPIEQYF. Written as DNA, the CDR3 is TGTGCCAGCAGCCTACTAGCGGGAGGGCCCATCGAGCAGTACTTC.

V gene TRBV28 combines with J gene TRBJ1-1; perhaps TRBD1 as D (5 bases). The length of the CDR3 is 16 residues. The V and J ends lost 8 bases and 2 bases respectively, with 21 bases between them. Germline CDR1 MDHEN, CDR2 SYDVKM. The CDR3 nucleotides read TGTGCCAGCGAGACTCGTCCCGGGGCGGGAAACACTGAAGCTTTCTTT. It specifies CASETRPGAGNTEAFF. The whole variable domain, remainder taken from reference TRBV28 and TRBJ1-1, is DVKVTQSSRYLVKRTGEKVFLECVQDMDHENMFWYRQDPGLGLRLIYFSYDVKMKEKGDIPEGYSVSREKKERFSLILESASTNQTSMYLCASETRPGAGNTEAFFGQGTRLTVV.

This clone was recorded only once. The chain recombines TRBV11-2 with TRBJ2-7; no clear D. CDR1 is SGHAT and CDR2 is FQNNGV in the germline V gene. Deletions cut 1 base from V and 4 bases from J, with 11 bases between. There are 14 residues in the CDR3. CDR3 DNA sequence: TGTGCCAGCAGCTTAGCCCGGTCGGGTTACGAGCAGTACTTC. Its translation: CASSLARSGYEQYF.

V is TRBV18 and J is TRBJ1-4; D is perhaps TRBD1 (5 bases). Germline V CDR1 and CDR2: KGHSH, LQKENI. V was cut by 6 bases and J by 8 bases, with 13 bases left in between. The CDR3 loop spans 13 amino acids. The CDR3 nucleotides read TGTGCCAGCTCTCAAGGGACGTTAGAAAAACTGTTTTTT. Encoded protein: CASSQGTLEKLFF.

The rearrangement joins TRBV19 to TRBJ1-2; 9 bases are a match to TRBD1. This CDR3 has 14 amino acids. V was clipped by 3 bases and J by 8 bases; unmatched bases: 7. The germline V gene has CDR1 LNHDA and CDR2 SQIVND (reference sequence). CDR3 in DNA: TGTGCCAGTAGTATTAACAGGGGGCAGCGGGGCTACACCTTC. Translating gives CASSINRGQRGYTF.

The V call is TRBV11-2, the J call TRBJ2-5, with unresolved D. This CDR3 has 13 residues. Trimming took 5 bases from V and 0 from J, leaving 7 bases between them. Per the germline V gene, CDR1 is SGHAT and CDR2 is FQNNGV. CDR3 sequence: CASSAGNQETQYF. In DNA form, the CDR3 reads TGTGCCAGCAGCGCCGGTAACCAAGAGACCCAGTACTTC. The whole variable domain, filled in from reference TRBV11-2 and TRBJ2-5, reads EAGVAQSPRYKIIEKRQSVAFWCNPISGHATLYWYQQILGQGPKLLIQFQNNGVVDDSQLPKDRFSAERLKGVDSTLKIQPAKLEDSAVYLCASSAGNQETQYFGPGTRLLVL.

V gene TRBV30 combines with J gene TRBJ2-7; D gene ambiguous. The CDR3 extends over 12 amino acids. V lost 3 bases to trimming and J lost 7 bases, with 13 bases between them. The V gene's germline CDR1 is GTSNPN and CDR2 SVGIG (reference sequence). The CDR3 DNA is TGTGCCTGGAGCCCTAGAGGTCAGGAGCAGTACTTC. Translation: CAWSPRGQEQYF.